Below are 12 T cell receptor beta chains sequenced from a single sample in a study of cytomegalovirus exposure and HLA in healthy donors. 13 Jbeta primers and 60 Vbeta primers were used for the PCR. TCRdb's table, derived via immunoSEQ multiplex PCR, lists solely in-frame clones and lacks some. The data show approximately 130,000 clones, 75% to 85% seen once. The sample consisted of PBMCs. Receptors were obtained from a man in his forties or fifties in good health and CMV-seronegative.

V is TRBV27 and J is TRBJ2-1, with 7 bases that match TRBD2. Germline CDR1 reads MNHEY; CDR2 reads SMNVEV (reference sequence). The CDR3 runs 16 residues. The J segment lost 5 bases and the V segment lost 3 bases, leaving 10 bases of the junction unmatched. The CDR3 loop is CASSLLVAGANNEQFF. The DNA for the CDR3 is TGTGCCAGCAGTTTGCTTGTGGCGGGAGCCAACAATGAGCAGTTCTTC.

This clone was recorded once. The V gene is TRBV4-3, the J gene TRBJ2-7; 7 positions agree with TRBD2. Germline CDR1 and CDR2: LGHNA and YSLEER. After removal of 3 bases from V and 0 bases from J, the junction contained 5 bases not matched to a gene. The CDR3 consists of 15 residues. Here the CDR3 DNA reads TGCGCCAGCAGCCACACGGGAGGATCCTCCTACGAGCAGTACTTC. Its protein product is CASSHTGGSSYEQYF.

This rearrangement joins TRBV19 to TRBJ1-4, with D unresolved. Germline loops: CDR1 LNHDA, CDR2 SQIVND (reference sequence). Trimming removed 3 bases at V and 3 bases at J, with 8 bases between. The CDR3 length is 14 residues. CDR3 bases: TGTGCCAGTAGTATGTCGTCAGCTAATGAAAAACTGTTTTTT. Translated, it gives CASSMSSANEKLFF.

This sequence joins TRBV7-9 and TRBJ2-7; 9 bases map to TRBD2. The CDR3 loop spans 18 amino acids. The V and J ends lost 2 bases and 7 bases, in that order; junction bases with no gene match: 18. In germline, CDR1 is SEHNR, CDR2 FQNEAQ (reference sequence). The CDR3 protein is CASSLFPPRGGGAGEQYF. The CDR3, as DNA: TGTGCCAGCAGCTTATTCCCCCCCCGTGGCGGGGGGGCTGGGGAGCAGTACTTC.

This chain joins TRBV6-4 and TRBJ2-7; D might be TRBD2 (6 bases). The V end was cut by 6 bases, the J end by 0 bases, with 12 bases between. CDR1 MRHNA and CDR2 SNTAGT come from the germline V gene. The CDR3 sequence is 14 residues long. The CDR3 DNA reads as TGTGCCAGCAGCCGGGACTCCGGCTCCTACGAGCAGTACTTC. It is translated as CASSRDSGSYEQYF.

The V and J genes are TRBV2 and TRBJ1-5, with D perhaps matching TRBD1 (5 bases). Trimming removed 6 bases from V and 2 bases from J, with 14 bases in between. The V gene's germline CDR1 is SNHLY and CDR2 FYNNEI. This CDR3 comprises 15 residues. CDR3 sequence (DNA): TGTGCCAGCAGGACCGACGGGGGACGCAATCAGCCCCAGCATTTT. Protein: CASRTDGGRNQPQHF.

As for this clone: Other DNA sequences from this sample encode an identical CDR3 as well. This sequence joins TRBV19 and TRBJ2-1, with D possibly matching TRBD1 (6 bases). The CDR3 sequence is 15 residues long. The V end lost 6 bases, the J end lost 0 bases, and 12 bases lay between the germline ends. Germline CDR1 is LNHDA and CDR2 is SQIVND (reference sequence). The CDR3 here is CASRLDRSSYNEQFF. CDR3 sequence (DNA): TGTGCCAGTAGATTAGACAGGAGCTCCTACAATGAGCAGTTCTTC.

The chain is built from TRBV9 and TRBJ1-2; TRBD1 agrees at 7 bases. This CDR3 contains 16 residues. CDR1 and CDR2 from the germline V gene are SGDLS and YYNGEE. The V gene end was trimmed by 4 bases and the J gene end by 10 bases; junction bases not matched to a gene: 19. CDR3 sequence (DNA): TGTGCCAGCAGCCCGAGGGGGGACAGCGCACAACAGCACTACACCTTC. The encoded protein is CASSPRGDSAQQHYTF.

J is TRBJ2-7 and V is TRBV7-2; D unclear. This CDR3 is built from 14 residues. Germline CDR1 reads SGHTA; CDR2 reads FQGNSA. Trimming cost V 5 bases and J 5 bases, with 16 bases left between them. CDR3 sequence reads: CASSPQVSSDEQYF. The CDR3 coding sequence is TGTGCCAGCAGCCCGCAGGTTTCCTCGGACGAGCAGTACTTC.

The V call is TRBV5-1, the J call TRBJ1-1; 9 nucleotides agree with TRBD1. V trimming: 10 bases; J trimming: 2 bases; junction bases outside the gene matches: 12. Germline CDR1 reads SGHRS; CDR2 reads YFSETQ. The CDR3 has 15 residues. CDR3 protein: CACSGTGFGNTEAFF. CDR3 in DNA: TGCGCCTGCTCCGGGACAGGGTTTGGAAACACTGAAGCTTTCTTT.

The chain recombines TRBV6-5 with TRBJ1-2, with D hard to call. This CDR3 region has 14 residues. The ends were cut back, 0 bases at V and 4 bases at J, with 9 bases in the middle. CDR1 and CDR2 from the germline V gene are MNHEY and SVGAGI. The CDR3 spells CASSYSRAVYGYTF. DNA of the CDR3: TGTGCCAGCAGTTACTCGAGGGCAGTCTATGGCTACACCTTC.

The chain combines TRBV6-4 with TRBJ2-3, with D hard to call. This CDR3 has 15 amino acids. Germline loops: CDR1 MRHNA, CDR2 SNTAGT. V dropped 8 bases and J dropped 2 bases, with 17 bases sitting between them. CDR3 sequence reads: CASDRAVSSTDTQYF. The CDR3 coding sequence is TGTGCCAGCGACCGCGCGGTGTCTTCCACAGATACGCAGTATTTT.